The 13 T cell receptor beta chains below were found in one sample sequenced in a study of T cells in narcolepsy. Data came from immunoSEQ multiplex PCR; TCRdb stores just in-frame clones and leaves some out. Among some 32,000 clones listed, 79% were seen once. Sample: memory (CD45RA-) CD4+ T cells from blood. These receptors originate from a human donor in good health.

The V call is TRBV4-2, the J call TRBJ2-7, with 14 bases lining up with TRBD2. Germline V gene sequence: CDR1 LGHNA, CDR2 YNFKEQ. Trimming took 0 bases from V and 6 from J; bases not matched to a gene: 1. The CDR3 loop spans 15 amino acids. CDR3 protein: CASSQEGLAGAEQYF. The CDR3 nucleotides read TGTGCCAGCAGCCAAGAGGGACTAGCGGGAGCCGAGCAGTACTTC.

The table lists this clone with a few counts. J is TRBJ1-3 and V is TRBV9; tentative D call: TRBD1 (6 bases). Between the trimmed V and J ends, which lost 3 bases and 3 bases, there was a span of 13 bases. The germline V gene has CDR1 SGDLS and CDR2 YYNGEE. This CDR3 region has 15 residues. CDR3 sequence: CASSEQGVGGNTIYF. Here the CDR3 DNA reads TGTGCCAGCAGCGAACAGGGCGTCGGTGGAAACACCATATATTTT. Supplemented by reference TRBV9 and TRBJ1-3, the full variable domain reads DSGVTQTPKHLITATGQRVTLRCSPRSGDLSVYWYQQSLDQGLQFLIQYYNGEERAKGNILERFSAQQFPDLHSELNLSSLELGDSALYFCASSEQGVGGNTIYFGEGSWLTVV.

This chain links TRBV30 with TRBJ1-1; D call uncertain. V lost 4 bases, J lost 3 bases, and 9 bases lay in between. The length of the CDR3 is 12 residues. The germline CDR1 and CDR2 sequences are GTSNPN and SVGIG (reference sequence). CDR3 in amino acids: CAWTHSDTEAFF. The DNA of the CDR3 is TGTGCCTGGACACACAGTGACACTGAAGCTTTCTTT.

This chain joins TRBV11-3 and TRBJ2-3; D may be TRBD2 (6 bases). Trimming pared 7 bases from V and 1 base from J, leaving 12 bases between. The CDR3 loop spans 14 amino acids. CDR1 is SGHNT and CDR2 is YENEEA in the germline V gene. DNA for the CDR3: TGTGCCAGCACACCCGGGACTGGCACAGATACGCAGTATTTT. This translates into CASTPGTGTDTQYF.

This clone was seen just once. This CDR3 is CASSWGQGTSTDTQYF. Written as DNA, the CDR3 is TGCGCCAGCAGCTGGGGACAGGGAACTAGCACAGATACGCAGTATTTT. The V call is TRBV5-1, the J call TRBJ2-3, with TRBD1 matching over 9 bases. The CDR3 runs 16 residues. The J segment lost 0 bases and the V segment lost 3 bases, leaving 5 bases of the junction unmatched. Looked up from germline, CDR1 is SGHRS and CDR2 is YFSETQ. The complete variable domain, with remaining parts taken from reference TRBV5-1 and TRBJ2-3, reads KAGVTQTPRYLIKTRGQQVTLSCSPISGHRSVSWYQQTPGQGLQFLFEYFSETQRNKGNFPGRFSGRQFSNSRSEMNVSTLELGDSALYLCASSWGQGTSTDTQYFGPGTRLTVL.

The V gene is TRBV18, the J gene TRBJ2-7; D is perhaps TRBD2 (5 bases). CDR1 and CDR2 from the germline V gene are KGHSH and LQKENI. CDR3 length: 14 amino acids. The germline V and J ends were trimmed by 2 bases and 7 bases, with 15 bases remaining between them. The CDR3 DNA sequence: TGTGCCAGCTCACCAGGCGGCCGATCGGGAGAGCAGTACTTC. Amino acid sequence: CASSPGGRSGEQYF.

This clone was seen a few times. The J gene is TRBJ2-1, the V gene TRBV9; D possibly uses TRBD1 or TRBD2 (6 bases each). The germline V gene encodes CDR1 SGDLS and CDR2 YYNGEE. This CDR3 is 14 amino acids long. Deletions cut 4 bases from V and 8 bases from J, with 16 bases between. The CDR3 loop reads CASSPGARDHEQFF. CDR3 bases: TGTGCCAGCAGCCCGGGGGCGCGGGACCATGAGCAGTTCTTC. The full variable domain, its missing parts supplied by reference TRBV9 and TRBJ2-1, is DSGVTQTPKHLITATGQRVTLRCSPRSGDLSVYWYQQSLDQGLQFLIQYYNGEERAKGNILERFSAQQFPDLHSELNLSSLELGDSALYFCASSPGARDHEQFFGPGTRLTVL.

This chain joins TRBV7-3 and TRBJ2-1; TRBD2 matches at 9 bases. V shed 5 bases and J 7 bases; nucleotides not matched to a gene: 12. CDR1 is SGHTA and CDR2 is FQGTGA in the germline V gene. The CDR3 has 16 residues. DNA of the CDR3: TGTGCCAGCAGCCCTCGTAGCGGGAGCTTGGGGAATGAGCAGTTCTTC. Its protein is CASSPRSGSLGNEQFF.

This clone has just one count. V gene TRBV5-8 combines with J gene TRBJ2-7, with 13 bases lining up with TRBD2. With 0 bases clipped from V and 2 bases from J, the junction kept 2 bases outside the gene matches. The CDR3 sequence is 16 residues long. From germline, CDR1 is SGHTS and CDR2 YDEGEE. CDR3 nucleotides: TGTGCCAGCAGCTTGGGGACTAGCGGGAGCACCTACGAGCAGTACTTC. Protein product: CASSLGTSGSTYEQYF.

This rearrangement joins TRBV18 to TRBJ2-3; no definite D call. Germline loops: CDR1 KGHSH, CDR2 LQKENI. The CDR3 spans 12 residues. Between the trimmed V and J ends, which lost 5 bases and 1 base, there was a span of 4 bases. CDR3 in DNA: TGTGCCAGCTCAAAGGGCACAGATACGCAGTATTTT. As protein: CASSKGTDTQYF.

In DNA form, the CDR3 reads TGTGCCAGCAGTAGACTAGCGGGAGAATCCTACGAGCAGTACTTC. As protein: CASSRLAGESYEQYF. The rearrangement joins TRBV6-4 to TRBJ2-7; 12 bases map to TRBD2. The CDR3 loop spans 15 amino acids. Germline V CDR1 and CDR2: MRHNA, SNTAGT. Trimming removed 5 bases from V and 1 base from J; junction bases left unmatched: 3.

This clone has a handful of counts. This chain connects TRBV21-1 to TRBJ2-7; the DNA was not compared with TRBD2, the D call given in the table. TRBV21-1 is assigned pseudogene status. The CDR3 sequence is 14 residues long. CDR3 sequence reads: CASSKATSVYEQYF. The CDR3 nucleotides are TGTGCCAGCAGCAAAGCTACCAGCGTCTACGAGCAGTACTTC.

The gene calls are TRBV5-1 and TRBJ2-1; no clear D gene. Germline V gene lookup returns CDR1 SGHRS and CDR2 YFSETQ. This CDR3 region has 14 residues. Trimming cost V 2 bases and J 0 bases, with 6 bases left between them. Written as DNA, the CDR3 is TGCGCCAGCAGCTTCCCTGGCTCCTACAATGAGCAGTTCTTC. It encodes CASSFPGSYNEQFF. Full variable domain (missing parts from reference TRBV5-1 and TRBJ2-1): KAGVTQTPRYLIKTRGQQVTLSCSPISGHRSVSWYQQTPGQGLQFLFEYFSETQRNKGNFPGRFSGRQFSNSRSEMNVSTLELGDSALYLCASSFPGSYNEQFFGPGTRLTVL.